The 18 T cell receptor beta chains below come from one sample, sequenced in a study of T-cell reconstitution after alpha-beta-depleted transplantation in children. Preparation of the TCRbeta library used unique molecular identifiers. TCRdb reanalysed the PCR reads using MiXCR and keeps one entry per CDR3 protein. The sample holds approximately 170,000 distinct CDR3 sequences, around 10% seen once. This specimen was PBMCs, taken before TCRalphabeta/CD19-depleted stem cell transplant. The receptors come from a boy younger than 10 with acute myeloid leukemia, due to receive a stem cell transplant.

This clonotype showed up many times. The chain combines TRBV20-1 with TRBJ1-1, with D unresolved. CDR3 length: 11 amino acids. Germline V lookup: CDR1 DFQATT, CDR2 SNEGSKA (reference sequence). The V end lost 3 bases, the J end lost 4 bases, and 6 bases lay between the germline ends. Written as DNA, the CDR3 is TGCAGTGCTAGGGACGGCACTGAAGCTTTCTTT. Residues: CSARDGTEAFF.

This clonotype was seen a handful of times. V usage is TRBV2 and J usage is TRBJ2-3; 9 nucleotides align to TRBD1. The trim removed 8 bases at V and 4 bases at J, leaving 16 bases unmatched. Germline values: CDR1 SNHLY, CDR2 FYNNEI. This CDR3 spans 17 amino acids. Here the CDR3 reads CASFQPRRDRDADTQYF. The CDR3, as DNA: TGTGCCAGCTTTCAGCCCCGCCGGGACAGGGACGCAGATACGCAGTATTTT.

There are many counts of this clonotype. V usage is TRBV9 and J usage is TRBJ2-5; a weak D match, TRBD1 (5 bases). Germline loops: CDR1 SGDLS, CDR2 YYNGEE. The CDR3 contains 15 residues. Trimming removed 2 bases from V and 1 base from J, with 12 bases in between. This chain's CDR3 is CASSVQQEIQETQYF. The CDR3, as DNA: TGTGCCAGCAGCGTCCAACAGGAGATCCAAGAGACCCAGTACTTC. Together with reference TRBV9 and TRBJ2-5, the CDR3 gives the full variable domain: DSGVTQTPKHLITATGQRVTLRCSPRSGDLSVYWYQQSLDQGLQFLIQYYNGEERAKGNILERFSAQQFPDLHSELNLSSLELGDSALYFCASSVQQEIQETQYFGPGTRLLVL.

Worth noting for this clonotype: A read error may be the cause here, since a much bigger clone is one base away. The conserved final phenylalanine or tryptophan is absent from the CDR3, which likely points to a read error. This chain joins TRBV7-9 and TRBJ2-7, with 8 bases identical to TRBD1. This CDR3 is 12 amino acids long. Germline V CDR1 and CDR2: SEHNR, FQNEAQ (reference sequence). V shed 5 bases, J shed 6 bases, and the junction held 3 bases outside the gene matches. The CDR3: CASSQTGVEQYL. The CDR3 DNA follows: TGTGCCAGCAGCCAGACAGGGGTCGAGCAGTACCTC.

This clonotype has ten or more counts. The chain uses TRBV7-3 and TRBJ1-2; D gene uncertain. Germline V gives CDR1 SGHTA, CDR2 FQGTGA. The V end lost 1 base, the J end lost 4 bases, and 10 bases lay between the germline ends. The length of the CDR3 is 14 residues. The DNA for the CDR3 is TGTGCCAGCAGCTTAAGCTCAGAGGGCTATGGCTACACCTTC. Residues: CASSLSSEGYGYTF.

This clonotype occurred many times. This sequence joins TRBV11-2 and TRBJ1-1, with 8 positions matching TRBD1. Germline values: CDR1 SGHAT, CDR2 FQNNGV. With 1 base clipped from V and 4 bases from J, the junction kept 5 bases outside the gene matches. This CDR3 is built from 15 residues. CDR3 amino acids: CASSLVDRVSTEAFF. CDR3 DNA: TGTGCCAGCAGCTTAGTGGACAGGGTGAGCACTGAAGCTTTCTTT.

This clonotype was seen at least ten times. The J gene is TRBJ2-1, the V gene TRBV18; 7 bases are a match to TRBD2. The germline gives CDR1 KGHSH, CDR2 LQKENI. J gave up 4 bases and V 9 bases, and 15 bases lay outside the gene matches. The CDR3 has 16 amino acids. The CDR3 DNA sequence: TGTGCCAGTCTCCCGGACCGGGGGGTATGGTACAATGAGCAGTTCTTC. Protein: CASLPDRGVWYNEQFF.

This clonotype has a count of ten or more. V and J are TRBV28 and TRBJ1-5; 9 positions agree with TRBD1. Germline trimming cut 5 bases from V and 0 bases from J; bases unmatched to any gene: 5. This CDR3 has 16 residues. Germline CDR1 reads MDHEN; CDR2 reads SYDVKM. The CDR3 DNA reads as TGTGCCAGCAGTCCCTGGACAGGGGATAGCAATCAGCCCCAGCATTTT. As protein: CASSPWTGDSNQPQHF.

In this sample, this clonotype turned up a few times. The chain links TRBV29-1 to TRBJ2-1; D may be TRBD1 or TRBD2 (5 bases each). The V end lost 1 base, the J end lost 4 bases, and 14 bases lay between the germline ends. The CDR3 is 15 amino acids. Germline V gene sequence: CDR1 SQVTM, CDR2 ANQGSEA. The DNA of the CDR3 is TGCAGCGTTGAAGGGTGGGGCGGGCAATACAATGAGCAGTTCTTC. This gives the protein CSVEGWGGQYNEQFF.

This clonotype was observed many times. V and J are TRBV20-1 and TRBJ2-1; a possible D gene is TRBD2 (5 bases). This CDR3 region has 14 residues. The germline V and J ends were trimmed by 3 bases and 7 bases, with 16 bases remaining between them. Per the germline V gene, CDR1 is DFQATT and CDR2 is SNEGSKA (reference sequence). The CDR3 region has the DNA TGCAGTGCTAGGCTGGACCCAAGGAGGAATGAGCAGTTCTTC. It specifies CSARLDPRRNEQFF.

This clonotype has ten or more counts. This chain joins TRBV12-3 or TRBV12-4 and TRBJ2-2; 7 bases are a match to TRBD1. Trimming at V came to 6 bases and at J to 3 bases, leaving 10 bases not matched to a gene. This CDR3 is built from 16 residues. The CDR3 nucleotides read TGTGCCAGCAGAGCCGAACAGGGGACCGACACCGGGGAGCTGTTTTTT. Its protein product is CASRAEQGTDTGELFF.

To note about this clonotype: A read error may explain this, as a much larger clone is one base away. No conserved phenylalanine or tryptophan ends this CDR3, so it is likely a read error. The rearrangement uses TRBV20-1 and TRBJ1-1; TRBD1 aligns across 7 bases. The germline V gene has CDR1 DFQATT and CDR2 SNEGSKA (reference sequence). The ends lost 6 bases at V and 4 bases at J; junction bases unmatched: 11. The CDR3 spans 14 residues. The CDR3 is CSASQDRAGTEAFI. Here the CDR3 DNA reads TGCAGTGCCTCACAAGACAGGGCGGGCACTGAAGCTTTCATT.

In its sample, this clonotype was seen once. The chain carries TRBV11-2 and TRBJ2-7; TRBD2 aligns across 9 bases. The V gene end was trimmed by 5 bases and the J gene end by 0 bases; junction bases not matched to a gene: 2. The germline V gene encodes CDR1 SGHAT and CDR2 FQNNGV. The CDR3 is 14 amino acids. The CDR3 sequence is CASSETSGSYEQYF. CDR3 bases: TGTGCCAGCAGCGAGACTAGCGGCTCCTACGAGCAGTACTTC.

At least ten counts were recorded for this clonotype. The chain links TRBV12-3 or TRBV12-4 to TRBJ1-2; D remains unclear. The V end was cut by 0 bases, the J end by 6 bases, with 11 bases between. The CDR3 is 14 residues long. The CDR3 is CASSLAYRANGYTF. The CDR3 DNA follows: TGTGCCAGCAGTTTAGCATATAGGGCAAATGGCTACACCTTC.

This clonotype was counted ten times or more. The genes are TRBV12-3 or TRBV12-4 and TRBJ2-2; D gene ambiguous. The CDR3 is made up of 13 amino acids. The V and J ends lost 3 bases and 4 bases respectively, with 6 bases between them. The CDR3 reads CASSFWSTGELFF. In nucleotides, the CDR3 is TGTGCCAGCAGTTTTTGGAGCACCGGGGAGCTGTTTTTT.

This clonotype was observed many times. The chain links TRBV5-5 to TRBJ2-6; no definite D call. Germline CDR1 is SGHKS and CDR2 is YYEKEE (reference sequence). This CDR3 region has 11 residues. With 7 bases removed from V and 1 base from J, the gap between germline ends came to 0 bases. CDR3 sequence reads: CASSGANVLTF. CDR3 DNA: TGTGCCAGCTCTGGGGCCAACGTCCTGACTTTC.

This clonotype was seen at least ten times. The J gene is TRBJ2-3, the V gene TRBV12-3 or TRBV12-4; no definite D call. This CDR3 region has 17 residues. V shed 3 bases and J shed 1 base, with 17 bases lying between them. The CDR3 is CASSFGLLGPRTDTQYF. DNA of the CDR3: TGTGCCAGCAGTTTTGGTCTTTTGGGCCCCCGCACAGATACGCAGTATTTT.

At least ten counts were recorded for this clonotype. The chain recombines TRBV6-5 with TRBJ2-5; D gene uncertain. Germline loops: CDR1 MNHEY, CDR2 SVGAGI. This CDR3 has 13 amino acids. V was pared by 0 bases and J by 4 bases, with 6 bases between. The chain's CDR3 is CASSYSGLETQYF. In DNA, the CDR3 is TGTGCCAGCAGTTACTCAGGGTTAGAGACCCAGTACTTC.